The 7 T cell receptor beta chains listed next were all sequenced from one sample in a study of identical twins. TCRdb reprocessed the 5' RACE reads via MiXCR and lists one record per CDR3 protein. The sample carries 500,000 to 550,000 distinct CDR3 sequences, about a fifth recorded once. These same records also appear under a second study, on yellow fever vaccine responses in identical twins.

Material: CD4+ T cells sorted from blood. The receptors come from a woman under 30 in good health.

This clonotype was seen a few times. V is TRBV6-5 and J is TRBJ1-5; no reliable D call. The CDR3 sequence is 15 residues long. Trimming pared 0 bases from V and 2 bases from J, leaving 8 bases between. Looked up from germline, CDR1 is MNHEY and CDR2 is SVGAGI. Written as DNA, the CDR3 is TGTGCCAGCAGTTACTCGAGTAGGGGCAATCAGCCCCAGCATTTT. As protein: CASSYSSRGNQPQHF.

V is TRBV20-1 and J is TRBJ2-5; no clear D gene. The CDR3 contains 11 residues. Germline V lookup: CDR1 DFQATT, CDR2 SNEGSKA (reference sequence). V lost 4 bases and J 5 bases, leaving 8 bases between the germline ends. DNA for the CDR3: TGCAGTGCTACTCCCCTGGAGACCCAGTACTTC. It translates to CSATPLETQYF.

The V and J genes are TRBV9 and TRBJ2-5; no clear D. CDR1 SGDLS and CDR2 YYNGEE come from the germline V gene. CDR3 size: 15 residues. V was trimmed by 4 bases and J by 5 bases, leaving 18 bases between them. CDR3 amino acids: CASSSSPGGWETQYF. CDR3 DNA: TGTGCCAGCAGCTCTTCTCCGGGTGGGTGGGAGACCCAGTACTTC.

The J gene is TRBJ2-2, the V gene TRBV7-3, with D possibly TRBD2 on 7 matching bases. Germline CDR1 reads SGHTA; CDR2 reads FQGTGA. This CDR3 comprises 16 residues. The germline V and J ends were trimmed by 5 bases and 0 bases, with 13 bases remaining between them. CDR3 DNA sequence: TGTGCCAGCAGCCAAGGGGGGGTTACGAACACCGGGGAGCTGTTTTTT. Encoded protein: CASSQGGVTNTGELFF. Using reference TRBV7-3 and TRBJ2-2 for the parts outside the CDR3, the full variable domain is GAGVSQTPSNKVTEKGKYVELRCDPISGHTALYWYRQSLGQGPEFLIYFQGTGAADDSGLPNDRFFAVRPEGSVSTLKIQRTERGDSAVYLCASSQGGVTNTGELFFGEGSRLTVL.

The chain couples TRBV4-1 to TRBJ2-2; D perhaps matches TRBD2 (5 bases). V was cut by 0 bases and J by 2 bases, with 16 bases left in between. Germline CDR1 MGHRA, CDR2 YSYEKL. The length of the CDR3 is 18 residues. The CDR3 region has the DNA TGCGCCAGCAGCCAAGAAAGTGTCGAGCGGTTAAACACCGGGGAGCTGTTTTTT. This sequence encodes CASSQESVERLNTGELFF.

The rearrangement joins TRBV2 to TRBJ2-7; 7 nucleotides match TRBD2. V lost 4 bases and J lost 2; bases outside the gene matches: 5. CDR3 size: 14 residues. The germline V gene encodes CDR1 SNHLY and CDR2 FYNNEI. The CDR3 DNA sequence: TGTGCCAGCAGTGGGACTAGTTACGCCTACGAGCAGTACTTC. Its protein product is CASSGTSYAYEQYF. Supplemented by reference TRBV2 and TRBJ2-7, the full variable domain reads EPEVTQTPSHQVTQMGQEVILRCVPISNHLYFYWYRQILGQKVEFLVSFYNNEISEKSEIFDDQFSVERPDGSNFTLKIRSTKLEDSAMYFCASSGTSYAYEQYFGPGTRLTVT.

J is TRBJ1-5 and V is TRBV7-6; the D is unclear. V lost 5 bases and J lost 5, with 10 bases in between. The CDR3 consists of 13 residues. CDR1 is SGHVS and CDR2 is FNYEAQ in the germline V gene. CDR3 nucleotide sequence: TGTGCCAGCAGCCCCGATACCTATCAGCCCCAGCATTTT. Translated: CASSPDTYQPQHF.